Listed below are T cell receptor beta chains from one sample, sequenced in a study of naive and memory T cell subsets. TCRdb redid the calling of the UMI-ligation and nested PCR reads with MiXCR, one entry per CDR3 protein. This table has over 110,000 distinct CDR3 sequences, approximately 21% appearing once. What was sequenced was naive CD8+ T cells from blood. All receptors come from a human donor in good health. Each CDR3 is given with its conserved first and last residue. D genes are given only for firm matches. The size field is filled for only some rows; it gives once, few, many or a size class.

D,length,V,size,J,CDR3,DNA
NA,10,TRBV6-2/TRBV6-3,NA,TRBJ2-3,CASSGGIQYF,TGTGCCAGCAGTGGAGGAATCCAGTATTTT
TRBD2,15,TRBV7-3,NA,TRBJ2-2,CASSPRLAGKGELFF,TGTGCCAGCAGCCCCCGACTAGCGGGAAAGGGGGAGCTGTTTTTT
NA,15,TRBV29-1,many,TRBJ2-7,CSALGWAAPRDEQYF,TGCAGCGCCTTGGGGTGGGCAGCCCCGCGGGACGAGCAGTACTTC
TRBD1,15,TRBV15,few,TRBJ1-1,CATSLEDRGNTEAFF,TGTGCCACCAGCTTAGAGGACAGGGGAAACACTGAAGCTTTCTTT
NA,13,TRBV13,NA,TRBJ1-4,CASSLGWNEKLFF,TGTGCCAGCAGCTTAGGCTGGAATGAAAAACTGTTTTTT
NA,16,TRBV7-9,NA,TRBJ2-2,CASSPIGQTNTGELFF,TGTGCCAGCAGCCCCATCGGACAGACGAACACCGGGGAGCTGTTTTTT
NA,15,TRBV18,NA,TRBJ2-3,CASSLGTESTDTQYF,TGTGCCAGCTCACTCGGGACCGAAAGCACAGATACGCAGTATTTT
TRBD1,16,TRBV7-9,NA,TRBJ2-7,CASSSQPSGQGNEQYF,TGTGCCAGCAGCTCGCAGCCTTCGGGACAGGGTAACGAGCAGTACTTC
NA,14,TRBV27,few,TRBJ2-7,CASSSAWGAYEQYF,TGTGCCAGCAGCAGTGCGTGGGGGGCCTACGAGCAGTACTTC
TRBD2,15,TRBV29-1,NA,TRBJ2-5,CSVDGVAGRQETQYF,TGCAGCGTTGACGGGGTAGCGGGAAGGCAAGAGACCCAGTACTTC
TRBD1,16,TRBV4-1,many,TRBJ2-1,CASSHQDRWEYNEQFF,TGCGCCAGCAGCCACCAGGACAGGTGGGAGTACAATGAGCAGTTCTTC
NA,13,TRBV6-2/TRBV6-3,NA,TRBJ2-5,CASRWTPQETQYF,TGTGCCAGCAGGTGGACCCCCCAAGAGACCCAGTACTTC
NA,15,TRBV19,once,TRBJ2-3,CASKITAVYTDTQYF,TGTGCCAGTAAGATAACGGCAGTATACACAGATACGCAGTATTTT
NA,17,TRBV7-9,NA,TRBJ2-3,CASSLAQGGDITDTQYF,TGTGCCAGCAGCTTAGCGCAGGGAGGAGACATCACAGATACGCAGTATTTT
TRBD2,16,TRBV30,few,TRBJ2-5,CAWSVGSSGIDETQYF,TGTGCCTGGAGTGTAGGTTCTAGCGGGATTGACGAGACCCAGTACTTC
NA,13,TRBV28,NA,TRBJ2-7,CASSPTASYEQYF,TGTGCCAGCAGCCCTACAGCGTCCTACGAGCAGTACTTC
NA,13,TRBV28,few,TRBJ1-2,CASSLSVFDGYTF,TGTGCCAGCAGTTTATCCGTGTTTGATGGCTACACCTTC
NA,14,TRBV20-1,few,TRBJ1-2,CSAPPSLNNYGYTF,TGCAGTGCTCCACCGAGTCTGAATAACTATGGCTACACCTTC
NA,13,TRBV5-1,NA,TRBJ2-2,CASSPEDAGELFF,TGCGCCAGCAGCCCGGAGGACGCCGGGGAGCTGTTTTTT
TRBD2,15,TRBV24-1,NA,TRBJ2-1,CATSVRLAGVNEQFF,TGTGCCACCAGTGTCAGACTAGCGGGAGTCAATGAGCAGTTCTTC
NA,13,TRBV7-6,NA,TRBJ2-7,CASSLSRIYEQYF,TGTGCCAGCAGCTTGTCCAGAATCTACGAGCAGTACTTC
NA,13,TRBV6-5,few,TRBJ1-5,CASSYGGTQPQHF,TGTGCCAGCAGTTACGGGGGTACTCAGCCCCAGCATTTT
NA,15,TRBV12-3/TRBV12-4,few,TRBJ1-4,CASSSPRVPNEKLFF,TGTGCCAGCAGTTCCCCGAGGGTACCTAATGAAAAACTGTTTTTT
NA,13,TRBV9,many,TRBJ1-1,CASSVGENTEAFF,TGTGCCAGCAGCGTAGGAGAGAACACTGAAGCTTTCTTT
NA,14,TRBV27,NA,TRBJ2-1,CASSLARDYNEQFF,TGTGCCAGCAGTTTAGCCAGGGACTACAATGAGCAGTTCTTC
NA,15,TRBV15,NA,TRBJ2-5,CATSRVFGDQETQYF,TGTGCCACCAGCAGAGTGTTTGGAGACCAAGAGACCCAGTACTTC
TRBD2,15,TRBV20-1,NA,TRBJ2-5,CSAGDSGRHQETQYF,TGCAGTGCTGGGGATAGCGGGAGGCACCAAGAGACCCAGTACTTC
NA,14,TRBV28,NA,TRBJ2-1,CAIGGTASYNEQFF,TGTGCCATAGGGGGGACAGCCTCCTACAATGAGCAGTTCTTC
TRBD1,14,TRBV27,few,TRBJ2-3,CASSPDRVTDTQYF,TGTGCCAGCAGTCCAGACAGGGTCACAGATACGCAGTATTTT
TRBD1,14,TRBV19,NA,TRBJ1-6,CASSWDSYNSPLHF,TGTGCCAGTAGTTGGGACAGCTATAATTCACCCCTCCACTTT
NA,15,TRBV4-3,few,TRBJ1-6,CASSQDKGYNSPLHF,TGCGCCAGCAGCCAAGATAAAGGCTATAATTCACCCCTCCACTTT